This TCR beta chain was sequenced in a study of Ad26.COV2.S vaccination and SARS-CoV-2 variants. Study details: By the intramuscular route, Ad26.COV2.S was given once, or twice 56 days apart.

In the case of this clone: Its antigen is undetermined.

Broader study findings: While placebo recipients had lower spike-specific TCR breadth, vaccine recipients had more. Researchers reported similar non-spike TCR breadth in vaccine and placebo recipients.

Some clones are missing from TCRdb's copy, which holds only in-frame ones; the method was immunoSEQ multiplex PCR. The sample lists around 300,000 clones; 65% to 90% were seen once. V shed 3 bases and J 5 bases; nucleotides not matched to a gene: 10. This CDR3 is 17 amino acids long. Germline assignment: CDR1 KGHDR and CDR2 SFDVKD. Indicated treatment: roughly 20 received Ad26.COV2.S at low or high dose, single or two shots; roughly five received placebo; per-sample allocation not given. Sample collection was performed on day 63 after the first vaccine or placebo injection. The vaccine delivered Wuhan-strain SARS-CoV-2 spike through an Ad26 vector.

This specimen consisted of peripheral blood, obtained in a trial of Ad26.COV2.S vaccine versus placebo. The clonotype comes from a person aged 18-65 years who received the Ad26.COV2.S COVID-19 vaccine or a placebo. The chain combines TRBV24-1 with TRBJ2-5; 11 bases match TRBD2. The CDR3 nucleotides are TGTGCCACCAGTGATCAGCGACTAGCGGGGACAAGGGAGACCCAGTACTTC. Its translation is CATSDQRLAGTRETQYF.